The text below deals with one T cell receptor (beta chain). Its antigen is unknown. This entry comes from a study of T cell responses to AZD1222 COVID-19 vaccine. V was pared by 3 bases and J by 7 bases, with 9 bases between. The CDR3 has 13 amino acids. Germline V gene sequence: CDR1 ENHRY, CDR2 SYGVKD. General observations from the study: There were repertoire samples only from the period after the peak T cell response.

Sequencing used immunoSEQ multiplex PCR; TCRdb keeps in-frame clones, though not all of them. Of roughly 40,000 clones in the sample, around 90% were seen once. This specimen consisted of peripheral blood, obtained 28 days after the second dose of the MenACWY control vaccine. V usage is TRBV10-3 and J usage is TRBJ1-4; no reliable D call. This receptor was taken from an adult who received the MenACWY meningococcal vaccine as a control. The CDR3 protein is CAISEIGSEKLFF. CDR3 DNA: TGTGCCATCAGTGAAATAGGGAGTGAAAAACTGTTTTTT.